The rows below give T cell receptor beta chains drawn from one sample of a study of blood T cell repertoires in COVID-19. Assay used: immunoSEQ multiplex PCR; TCRdb lists only in-frame clones, some missing. The sample holds fewer than 250,000 clones, about 83% seen once. The sample comprised PBMCs or T cells enriched from blood (not recorded which). The receptors derive from a woman aged 45 to 65 who had recovered from COVID-19. Each CDR3 is given with its conserved first and last residue. D genes are given only for firm matches. Only part of the rows carry a size: once, few, many, or a class if the clone is expanded.

D,J,V,size,DNA,CDR3
TRBD1,TRBJ2-3,TRBV7-3,once,TGTGCCAGCAGCCCTCATAGACAGGGCCCAGATACGCAGTATTTT,CASSPHRQGPDTQYF
TRBD1,TRBJ1-4,TRBV7-6,NA,TGTGCCAGCAGCTTTGGCAGGGGGGAAAAACTGTTTTTT,CASSFGRGEKLFF
TRBD1,TRBJ2-1,TRBV27,NA,TGTGCCAGCAGTTTATACCTGACAGGGAGTTTATACAATGAGCAGTTCTTC,CASSLYLTGSLYNEQFF
NA,TRBJ1-2,TRBV6-5,NA,TGTGCCAGCAGTTACTCGACAATTTATAACTATGGCTACACCTTC,CASSYSTIYNYGYTF
TRBD1,TRBJ2-7,TRBV18,NA,TGTGCCAGCTCACCCGACAGGGGGAGAGCCTACGAGCAGTACTTC,CASSPDRGRAYEQYF
NA,TRBJ1-1,TRBV18,NA,TGTGCCAGCTCACTATACGCGAGGGTAGTCGAGGGTGAAGCTTTCTTT,CASSLYARVVEGEAFF
TRBD1,TRBJ2-7,TRBV27,NA,TGTGCCAGCAGTTCTCGCAGGGGGATGGCCTACGAGCAGTACTTC,CASSSRRGMAYEQYF
NA,TRBJ2-3,TRBV7-3,NA,TGTGCCAGCAGCTTACTAGGTAGCACAGATACGCAGTATTTT,CASSLLGSTDTQYF
TRBD2,TRBJ2-1,TRBV7-6,NA,TGTGCCAGCAGCCATTATCGGACTAGCGTTTACAATGAGCAGTTCTTC,CASSHYRTSVYNEQFF
NA,TRBJ1-6,TRBV27,NA,TGTGCCAGCAGTTTTGGTCCTTTGTTGCAGGGTCTTCCGCATAATTCACCCCTCCACTTT,CASSFGPLLQGLPHNSPLHF
NA,TRBJ1-1,TRBV12-3/TRBV12-4,NA,TGTGCCAGCATATTTCGCGAGAACACTGAAGCTTTCTTT,CASIFRENTEAFF
NA,TRBJ2-1,TRBV4-3,NA,TGCGCCAGCAGCAATGGACTCTCCTACAATGAGCAGTTCTTC,CASSNGLSYNEQFF
NA,TRBJ2-7,TRBV27,NA,TGTGCCAGCAGTTTATCTAGGGGGACCCTCTCCTACGAGCAGTACTTC,CASSLSRGTLSYEQYF
NA,TRBJ2-5,TRBV6-5,NA,TGTGCCAGCAGTTACGGGGGGTCGGGCTACCAAGAGACCCAGTACTTC,CASSYGGSGYQETQYF
TRBD2,TRBJ2-5,TRBV10-3,NA,TGTGCCATCAGTCGACTAGCGGGGGACCAGACCCAGTACTTC,CAISRLAGDQTQYF
TRBD2,TRBJ2-1,TRBV6-2/TRBV6-3,NA,TGTGCCAGCAGTCTAGCGGGGGGGGGCAATGAGCAGTTCTTC,CASSLAGGGNEQFF
NA,TRBJ2-1,TRBV19,NA,TGTGCCAGTAGTCCCTCCCCTCGGCGGAGAGACAATGAGCAGTTCTTC,CASSPSPRRRDNEQFF
TRBD2,TRBJ2-5,TRBV24-1,NA,TGTGCCACCCAGGGAGGGACTAGCGGAGAAGAGACCCAGTACTTC,CATQGGTSGEETQYF